Sequencing of this T cell receptor beta chain was carried out in a study of T cell repertoires in cytomegalovirus infection. Study conclusions and caveats: Ex vivo responses were dominated by HLA-C-restricted CMV-specific TCR beta clonotypes.

This clonotype was seen many times. The antigen is not known. The CDR3 contains 14 residues. V lost 4 bases to trimming and J lost 1 base, with 10 bases between them. The V gene's germline CDR1 is SGHTA and CDR2 FQGNSA. TCRdb passed the reads through MiXCR, listing each CDR3 protein once. The table has around 270,000 distinct CDR3 sequences, over 8% seen once. This TCR derives from a human donor in good health (CMV status not recorded). Some clones in this sample may be carry-over from other donors' samples. The chain is built from TRBV7-2 and TRBJ2-5, with D possibly TRBD2 on 6 matching bases. The sequencing sample was made of PBMCs. CDR3 sequence reads: CASSYAGLQETQYF. CDR3 nucleotides: TGTGCCAGCAGCTATGCGGGACTCCAAGAGACCCAGTACTTC. Looking up the rest from reference TRBV7-2 and TRBJ2-5 gives the full variable domain: GAGVSQSPSNKVTEKGKDVELRCDPISGHTALYWYRQSLGQGLEFLIYFQGNSAPDKSGLPSDRFSAERTGGSVSTLTIQRTQQEDSAVYLCASSYAGLQETQYFGPGTRLLVL.